One sample yielded the 19 T cell receptor beta chains listed below, sequenced in a study of blood T cell repertoires in COVID-19. The data were produced by immunoSEQ multiplex PCR, yet TCRdb's version contains in-frame clones alone and is incomplete. The table records a few hundred thousand clones, roughly 90% of them present only once. Sequencing input: peripheral blood. The receptors stem from a young woman with acute or convalescent COVID-19.

J is TRBJ1-6 and V is TRBV3-1 (or the pseudogene TRBV3-2); TRBD1 is a possible D gene (6 bases). Germline CDR1 is LGHDT and CDR2 is YNNKEL (reference sequence). With 1 base removed from V and 9 bases from J, the gap between germline ends came to 16 bases. The CDR3 extends over 16 amino acids. The CDR3 loop reads CASSQVSAGAGSPLHF. The CDR3 DNA reads TGTGCCAGCAGCCAAGTGTCTGCAGGGGCGGGTTCACCCCTCCACTTT.

With regard to this clone: This CDR3 is also generated by other DNA sequences in the sample. The CDR3 nucleotides read TGTGCCAGCAGCGTAGGGACTAACACCGGGGAGCTGTTTTTT. Its translation is CASSVGTNTGELFF. V gene TRBV9 combines with J gene TRBJ2-2; D might be TRBD2 (5 bases). The V gene's germline CDR1 is SGDLS and CDR2 YYNGEE. Trimming removed 0 bases at V and 2 bases at J, with 5 bases between. CDR3 length: 14 residues.

The chain couples TRBV27 to TRBJ2-1; D is undetermined. Trimming stripped 2 bases from V and 0 bases from J, with 8 bases between. The CDR3 is made up of 15 amino acids. Germline CDR1 and CDR2: MNHEY and SMNVEV (reference sequence). The CDR3 sequence: CASSLGTVSYNEQFF. CDR3 nucleotides: TGTGCCAGCAGTTTAGGTACAGTCTCCTACAATGAGCAGTTCTTC.

This clone was detected only a few times. This chain joins TRBV20-1 and TRBJ1-6; 7 bases are shared with TRBD1. The CDR3 spans 16 residues. V trimming: 3 bases; J trimming: 5 bases; junction bases outside the gene matches: 10. Per the germline V gene, CDR1 is DFQATT and CDR2 is SNEGSKA (reference sequence). As DNA, the CDR3 is TGCAGTGCTAGTCTACAGGGGAAGAGGGATAATTCACCCCTCCACTTT. Residues: CSASLQGKRDNSPLHF.

The genes are TRBV4-2 and TRBJ2-1, with 7 positions matching TRBD2. Trimming at V came to 0 bases and at J to 0 bases, leaving 5 bases not matched to a gene. Germline V gene data show CDR1 as LGHNA and CDR2 as YNFKEQ. The CDR3 is 17 residues long. CDR3 DNA: TGTGCCAGCAGCCAAGATCACGGCGGGAGCTCCTACAATGAGCAGTTCTTC. As protein: CASSQDHGGSSYNEQFF.

This clone has just a few counts. V usage is TRBV28 and J usage is TRBJ1-2; D ambiguous. Per germline, CDR1 MDHEN and CDR2 SYDVKM. The CDR3 contains 13 residues. CDR3 DNA sequence: TGTGCAACTGGGCAGACAACTCTCTATGGCTACACCTTC. The encoded protein is CATGQTTLYGYTF.

This clone was seen only a few times. This chain connects TRBV27 to TRBJ2-7; D possibly corresponds to TRBD2 (5 bases). CDR1 and CDR2 (germline): MNHEY, SMNVEV (reference sequence). The ends were cut back, 7 bases at V and 5 bases at J, with 15 bases in the middle. The CDR3 consists of 13 residues. The CDR3 DNA is TGTGCCAGCACCCCTCGGGGAGCCGACGAGCAGTACTTC. Translated: CASTPRGADEQYF.

The genes are TRBV7-2 and TRBJ2-1; TRBD2 aligns across 10 bases. CDR3 length: 16 residues. Germline CDR1 reads SGHTA; CDR2 reads FQGNSA. V was clipped by 5 bases and J by 4 bases; unmatched bases: 8. The CDR3 protein is CASSPSSGRTYNEQFF. In nucleotides, the CDR3 is TGTGCCAGCAGCCCTAGTAGCGGGAGGACTTACAATGAGCAGTTCTTC.

This sequence joins TRBV5-6 and TRBJ2-1; 7 bases line up with TRBD1. Germline values: CDR1 SGHDT, CDR2 YYEEEE. The CDR3 has 15 amino acids. Trimming cost V 4 bases and J 10 bases; bases outside gene matches: 14. DNA of the CDR3: TGTGCCAGCAGCACCCCACAGGGGTGGGGTCGGGAGCAGTTCTTC. Translated, it gives CASSTPQGWGREQFF.

The J gene is TRBJ1-2, the V gene TRBV15; D is undetermined. This CDR3 has 15 residues. The V gene's germline CDR1 is LNHNV and CDR2 YYDKDF (reference sequence). V was cut by 0 bases and J by 8 bases, with 16 bases left in between. The chain's CDR3 is CATSRERFPDGGYTF. The CDR3 DNA is TGTGCCACCAGCAGAGAGAGGTTTCCGGATGGGGGCTACACCTTC.

The V call is TRBV19, the J call TRBJ1-2, with D possibly TRBD1 on 6 matching bases. Germline V gene data show CDR1 as LNHDA and CDR2 as SQIVND (reference sequence). V dropped 4 bases and J dropped 2 bases, with 14 bases sitting between them. The CDR3 length is 15 residues. The CDR3 coding sequence is TGTGCCAGTAGTACCCGACAGGAATTAAACTATGGCTACACCTTC. Protein product: CASSTRQELNYGYTF.

This chain joins TRBV9 and TRBJ2-7, with 14 nucleotides matching TRBD2. V lost 4 bases and J lost 7; bases outside the gene matches: 7. There are 15 residues in the CDR3. Germline CDR1 reads SGDLS; CDR2 reads YYNGEE. The CDR3: CASSLGLAGGEEQYF. The DNA for the CDR3 is TGTGCCAGCAGCCTCGGACTAGCGGGAGGTGAGGAGCAGTACTTC.

CDR3 DNA: TGTGCCAGCGCTACACCCGGGGAAATCACTGAAGCTTTCTTT. Translating gives CASATPGEITEAFF. The V call is TRBV25-1, the J call TRBJ1-1; D remains unclear. V lost 8 bases and J lost 4, with 17 bases in between. Per the germline V gene, CDR1 is MGHDK and CDR2 is SYGVNS. The CDR3 loop spans 14 amino acids.

With regard to this clone: Its ends do not fully match the called genes, so a read error is possible. This CDR3 is CASSRINRVGSHNEQFF. In DNA, the CDR3 is TGTGCCAGCAGTAGAATCAACAGGGTTGGCTCCCACAATGAGCAGTTCTTC. V usage is TRBV27 and J usage is TRBJ2-1; D is possibly TRBD1 (6 bases). This CDR3 contains 17 residues. The germline gives CDR1 MNHEY, CDR2 SMNVEV (reference sequence).

Here the CDR3 reads CASRPWREGTGELFF. In nucleotides, the CDR3 is TGTGCCAGCAGGCCTTGGCGGGAGGGGACCGGGGAGCTGTTTTTT. The V call is TRBV6-5, the J call TRBJ2-2, with 9 nucleotides matching TRBD2. CDR3 length: 15 amino acids. The germline CDR1 and CDR2 sequences are MNHEY and SVGAGI. Trimming at V came to 6 bases and at J to 5 bases, leaving 7 bases not matched to a gene.

This chain uses TRBV6-5 with TRBJ2-7, with D maybe TRBD2 (6 bases). The germline CDR1 and CDR2 sequences are MNHEY and SVGAGI. This CDR3 comprises 14 residues. The V end was cut by 6 bases, the J end by 4 bases, with 16 bases between. This CDR3 is CASSPPGLGYEQYF. The CDR3 DNA sequence: TGTGCCAGCAGCCCGCCGGGACTCGGATACGAGCAGTACTTC.

This chain links TRBV5-6 with TRBJ2-5, with D possibly TRBD1 on 5 matching bases. Trimming removed 5 bases at V and 2 bases at J, with 10 bases between. This CDR3 is built from 13 residues. The germline CDR1 and CDR2 sequences are SGHDT and YYEEEE. CDR3 sequence: CASRGRQQETQYF. CDR3 bases: TGTGCCAGCAGAGGTCGACAGCAAGAGACCCAGTACTTC.

CDR3 in DNA: TGCGCCAGCAGTCACCCCCGGGGGAGCGGGAGAAATACGCAGTATTTT. Translated: CASSHPRGSGRNTQYF. The chain couples TRBV4-3 to TRBJ2-3, with 8 bases aligning to TRBD2. There are 16 residues in the CDR3. Trimming cost V 6 bases and J 7 bases; bases outside gene matches: 15. Per germline, CDR1 LGHNA and CDR2 YSLEER.

The V call is TRBV7-2, the J call TRBJ2-5; 10 positions match TRBD2. The ends lost 5 bases at V and 4 bases at J; junction bases unmatched: 7. Germline V gives CDR1 SGHTA, CDR2 FQGNSA. The CDR3 is 15 residues long. CDR3 DNA sequence: TGTGCCAGCAGCAATCCAATAGCGGGAGGAGAGACCCAGTACTTC. Translating gives CASSNPIAGGETQYF.